This TCR beta chain was identified during a study of PD-1 blockade in classical Hodgkin lymphoma. Looking at the study overall: Each patient was given nivolumab 3 mg/kg through a vein every 2 weeks. Study observations and caveats: With CD4+ cells, TCR diversity rose significantly by C4D1, but not with CD8+ cells. Partial responders and progressors had significantly lower baseline TCR diversity.

Noted time point: cycle 4 day 1 (C4D1), after 6 weeks of nivolumab. Each and every patient relapsed after autologous stem cell transplantation, and patients got differing brentuximab vedotin exposure. Thawed PBMCs were the source of CD4+ T cells, purified by magnetic negative selection. This clone was picked up a small number of times. What it recognizes is unknown. The V end lost 0 bases, the J end lost 6 bases, and 9 bases lay between the germline ends. Germline V lookup: CDR1 MNHNS, CDR2 SASEGT. This CDR3 comprises 14 residues. Only in-frame clones appear in the TCRdb table, and some are missing; sequencing was by immunoSEQ multiplex PCR. The sample has roughly 30,000 clones; around 80% are singletons.

The starting material was CD4+ T cells from blood, obtained before the fourth cycle of nivolumab. The chain combines TRBV6-1 with TRBJ1-5, with no clear D. The source of this sequence is a human donor with classical Hodgkin lymphoma. CDR3 region: CASSEAGEVQPQHF. CDR3 DNA: TGTGCCAGCAGTGAAGCAGGTGAGGTTCAGCCCCAGCATTTT.